The 10 T cell receptor beta chains below all came from one sample that was sequenced in a study of blood T cell repertoires in COVID-19. The table came from immunoSEQ multiplex PCR; TCRdb's copy has only in-frame clones and leaves some out. Among 90,000 to 120,000 clones, around 89% were seen once, and the ten largest hold 6.8%. The specimen sequenced was peripheral blood. The receptor source for this set is a man between 50 and 59 years old with active or convalescent COVID-19.

The chain is built from TRBV18 and TRBJ2-7; D is unclear. V lost 3 bases and J 0 bases, leaving 12 bases between the germline ends. The CDR3 contains 15 residues. CDR1 is KGHSH, CDR2 LQKENI, per germline. DNA of the CDR3: TGTGCCAGCTCACCGTCCTCTATGATCTCCTACGAGCAGTACTTC. This codes for CASSPSSMISYEQYF.

This chain uses TRBV4-2 with TRBJ1-2; TRBD1 agrees at 7 bases. V shed 3 bases and J 0 bases; nucleotides not matched to a gene: 7. In germline, CDR1 is LGHNA, CDR2 YNFKEQ. CDR3 length: 16 residues. CDR3 nucleotide sequence: TGTGCCAGCAGCCAGAGGGGACAGTCGACTAACTATGGCTACACCTTC. Its protein product is CASSQRGQSTNYGYTF.

The chain links TRBV3-1 (or the pseudogene TRBV3-2) to TRBJ1-2, with 7 bases fitting TRBD1. The germline V gene has CDR1 LGHDT and CDR2 YNNKEL (reference sequence). The V gene end was trimmed by 8 bases and the J gene end by 7 bases; junction bases not matched to a gene: 10. This CDR3 has 13 residues. This CDR3 reads CASRKEGARGYTF. The DNA for the CDR3 is TGTGCCAGCCGAAAGGAGGGGGCGCGTGGCTACACCTTC.

This chain links TRBV4-1 with TRBJ2-3; TRBD2 matches at 8 bases. The CDR3 is made up of 18 amino acids. The V gene end was trimmed by 1 base and the J gene end by 4 bases; junction bases not matched to a gene: 13. The V gene's germline CDR1 is MGHRA and CDR2 YSYEKL. The DNA of the CDR3 is TGCGCCAGCAGCCAAGTCGGGCTCTCGCGGGAGGTTGCAGATACGCAGTATTTT. Translating it yields CASSQVGLSREVADTQYF.

The chain carries TRBV6-1 and TRBJ2-7; no reliable D call. Germline values: CDR1 MNHNS, CDR2 SASEGT. The V gene lost 2 bases and the J gene lost 1 base, with 15 bases spanning the gap. The CDR3 has 16 amino acids. Written as DNA, the CDR3 is TGTGCCAGCAGTGAAATAGGAACTGGCGGTTCCTACGAGCAGTACTTC. Its protein is CASSEIGTGGSYEQYF.

The gene calls are TRBV6-5 and TRBJ2-7; 14 nucleotides align to TRBD2. The CDR3 runs 15 residues. From germline, CDR1 is MNHEY and CDR2 SVGAGI. Losses at the gene ends were 0 bases for V and 5 bases for J; bases not matched to a gene: 0. CDR3 coding DNA: TGTGCCAGCAGTTACTCGGGACTAGCGGGAGACGAGCAGTACTTC. The encoded protein is CASSYSGLAGDEQYF.

The chain recombines TRBV7-2 with TRBJ1-5; D gene ambiguous. Deletions cut 6 bases from V and 0 bases from J, with 9 bases between. CDR3 length: 14 residues. The germline gives CDR1 SGHTA, CDR2 FQGNSA. CDR3 bases: TGTGCCAGCAGTTCTCCAGATAGCAATCAGCCCCAGCATTTT. Translation: CASSSPDSNQPQHF. The whole variable domain, filled in from reference TRBV7-2 and TRBJ1-5, reads GAGVSQSPSNKVTEKGKDVELRCDPISGHTALYWYRQSLGQGLEFLIYFQGNSAPDKSGLPSDRFSAERTGGSVSTLTIQRTQQEDSAVYLCASSSPDSNQPQHFGDGTRLSIL.

This clone was recorded only once. The genes are TRBV4-1 and TRBJ2-7; 11 positions match TRBD2. V was pared by 3 bases and J by 6 bases, with 16 bases of the junction left unmatched. Germline V CDR1 and CDR2: MGHRA, YSYEKL. This CDR3 has 18 residues. The CDR3 DNA follows: TGCGCCAGCAGCCACGGGACTAGCGGCCAATCCTTGCGAAGCGAGCAGTACTTC. Translation: CASSHGTSGQSLRSEQYF.

V is TRBV6-6 and J is TRBJ2-7, with 12 nucleotides matching TRBD2. V lost 5 bases, J lost 4 bases, and 15 bases stayed unmatched. Germline lookup yields CDR1 MNHNY and CDR2 SVGAGI (reference sequence). The CDR3 loop spans 18 amino acids. This CDR3 reads CASSPKPLAGGRRYEQYF. DNA for the CDR3: TGTGCCAGCAGTCCTAAACCCCTAGCGGGAGGGCGTCGGTACGAGCAGTACTTC.

The rearrangement links TRBV5-1 to TRBJ2-1; the match to TRBD1 covers 7 bases. The CDR3 covers 15 residues. Germline CDR1 is SGHRS and CDR2 is YFSETQ. The ends lost 0 bases at V and 7 bases at J; junction bases unmatched: 7. The CDR3: CASSLGGGTGNEQFF. The CDR3, as DNA: TGCGCCAGCAGCTTGGGAGGGGGCACGGGGAATGAGCAGTTCTTC.